Detailed here is one T cell receptor beta chain. Its cognate antigen is unknown. The sample comes from a study of cytomegalovirus exposure and HLA in healthy donors. General study results and limits: According to a later analysis, donors in an Asian-associated ancestry cluster reportedly had fewer N-insertions than the 666-donor mean.

Amplification used 60 Vbeta primers and 13 Jbeta primers. The data were produced by immunoSEQ multiplex PCR, yet TCRdb's version contains in-frame clones alone and is incomplete. Among around 100,000 clones, about 77% were seen once, and the ten largest hold around a tenth. The material sequenced was PBMCs. This sequence originates from a woman aged 18 to 35 in good health and CMV-seropositive.

This chain's CDR3 is CASMRTSGGSARRINEQFF. The CDR3, as DNA: TGTGCCAGCATGAGGACTAGCGGGGGGTCGGCGCGGCGGATCAATGAGCAGTTCTTC. V usage is TRBV7-9 and J usage is TRBJ2-1, with 14 nucleotides matching TRBD2. Germline V gene lookup returns CDR1 SEHNR and CDR2 FQNEAQ (reference sequence). J gave up 6 bases and V 7 bases, and 17 bases lay outside the gene matches. This CDR3 contains 19 residues.